This TCR beta chain appears in the sequencing data of a study of T-cell reconstitution after alpha-beta-depleted transplantation in children. General study results and limits: Newly produced T cells mostly accounted for T-cell counts and diversity one year post-transplant.

TCRbeta library construction was performed incorporating unique molecular identifiers. Using its own MiXCR run on the PCR reads, TCRdb lists one record per CDR3 protein. This table has 450,000 to 550,000 distinct CDR3 sequences, over 9.5% appearing once. With 5 bases removed from V and 7 bases from J, the gap between germline ends came to 20 bases. The CDR3 length is 15 residues. CDR1 SEHNR and CDR2 FQNEAQ come from the germline V gene (reference sequence). On this clonotype itself: Its antigen remains unknown.

This TCR derives from a female patient aged 2-15 years who had a stem cell transplant for aplastic anemia, so the T cells may come from the graft donor. V and J are TRBV7-9 and TRBJ1-1, with D perhaps matching TRBD1 (5 bases). The sequenced sample was PBMCs, mostly from graft donor cells, obtained 180 days after TCRalphabeta/CD19-depleted stem cell transplant. CDR3 nucleotide sequence: TGTGCCAGCAGCCCCCCGGACAAGCTCACCGGTGAAGCTTTCTTT. This translates into CASSPPDKLTGEAFF.